This note documents a single T cell receptor beta chain sequence. As yet, its antigen is unknown. This record belongs to a study of OX40 agonist ivuxolimab in advanced cancers. Study background: Patients received the agonistic anti-OX40 (CD134) antibody ivuxolimab.

Generated by immunoSEQ multiplex PCR, the TCRdb table keeps only in-frame clones and is missing some. The data show 65,000 to 90,000 clones, 75% to 95% seen once. Between the trimmed V and J ends, which lost 6 bases and 5 bases, there was a span of 11 bases. CDR3 length: 11 residues. The germline V gene encodes CDR1 DFQATT and CDR2 SNEGSKA (reference sequence). Whole-study findings and limits: Clonal expansion from baseline to week 6 occurred in both CD4+ and CD8+ T cells. Compared with others, partial responders at 0.1-3.0 mg/kg displayed clonal expansion among the lowest.

Sequencing was performed on CD4+ or CD8+ T cells sorted from blood, taken in a trial of the OX40 agonist ivuxolimab. The chain carries TRBV20-1 and TRBJ2-7, with D tentatively TRBD1 (6 bases). This receptor was obtained from an adult with an advanced solid tumor such as melanoma, head and neck, liver or kidney cancer. The chain's CDR3 is CSARGFNEQYF. DNA for the CDR3: TGCAGTGCCAGGGGATTCAACGAGCAGTACTTC.